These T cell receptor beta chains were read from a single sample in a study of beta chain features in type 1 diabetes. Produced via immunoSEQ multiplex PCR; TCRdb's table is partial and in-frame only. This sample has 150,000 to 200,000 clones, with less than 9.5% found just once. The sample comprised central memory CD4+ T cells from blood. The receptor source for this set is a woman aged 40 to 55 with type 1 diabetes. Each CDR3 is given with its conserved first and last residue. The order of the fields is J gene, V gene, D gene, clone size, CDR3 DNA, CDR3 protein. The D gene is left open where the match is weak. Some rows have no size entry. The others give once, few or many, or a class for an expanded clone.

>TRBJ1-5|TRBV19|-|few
TGTGCCAGTACCCACGGCGGGGGAAATCAGCCCCAGCATTTT
CASTHGGGNQPQHF
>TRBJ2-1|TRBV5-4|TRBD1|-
TGTGCCAGCAGCCAGGGACAGGGTTTCTATGAGCAGTTCTTC
CASSQGQGFYEQFF
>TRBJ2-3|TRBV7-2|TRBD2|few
TGTGCCAGCAGCTTATGGTCTAGCGGGGCGGATACGCAGTATTTT
CASSLWSSGADTQYF
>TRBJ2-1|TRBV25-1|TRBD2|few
TGTGCCAGCAGTGAAGGGGGAGGGATCTTCTACAATGAGCAGTTCTTC
CASSEGGGIFYNEQFF
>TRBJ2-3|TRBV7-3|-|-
TGTGCCAGCAGCTTAGGGGCAGGGTCATCCACAGATACGCAGTATTTT
CASSLGAGSSTDTQYF
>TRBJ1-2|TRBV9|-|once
TGTGCCAGCAGCGCCAGGACAGAAGATGGCTACACCTTC
CASSARTEDGYTF
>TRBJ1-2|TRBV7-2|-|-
TGTGCCAGCAGCTTAGTCCGGGGAATGAGGACTAACTATGGCTACACCTTC
CASSLVRGMRTNYGYTF
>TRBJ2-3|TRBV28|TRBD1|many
TGTGCCAGCAGTTTATGGGCAGGGGGTTCATCCACAGATACGCAGTATTTT
CASSLWAGGSSTDTQYF
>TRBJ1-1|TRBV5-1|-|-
TGCGCCAGCAGCATGCAGATGAACACTGAAGCTTTCTTT
CASSMQMNTEAFF
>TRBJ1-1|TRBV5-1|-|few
TGCGCCAGCAGCTTAAATATAGACACCGAAGCTTTCTTT
CASSLNIDTEAFF
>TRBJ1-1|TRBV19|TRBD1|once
TGTGCCAGTAGAACTTGGACAGGGGGCTTGGGCACTGAAGCTTTCTTT
CASRTWTGGLGTEAFF
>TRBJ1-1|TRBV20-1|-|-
TGCAGTGCTTCCGCGTCGGGGGGAGCTTTCTTT
CSASASGGAFF
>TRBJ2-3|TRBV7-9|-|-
TGTGCCAGCAGCCCAGAGACTAGGAGAGATACGCAGTATTTT
CASSPETRRDTQYF
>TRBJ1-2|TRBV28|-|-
TGTGCCAGCAGTTATTACGGGGAGGGAAGGAATGGCTACACCTTC
CASSYYGEGRNGYTF
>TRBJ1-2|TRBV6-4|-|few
TGTGCCAGCAGTCCCGGACTGGACGGAGGGGACTATGGCTACACCTTC
CASSPGLDGGDYGYTF
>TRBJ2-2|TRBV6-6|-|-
TGTGCCAGCAGAGTCTCCGGGGGAGTTGGCGGGGAGCTGTTTTTT
CASRVSGGVGGELFF
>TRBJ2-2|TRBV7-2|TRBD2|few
TGTGCCAGCAGGTCGGGGGGTGGGAACACCGGGGAGCTGTTTTTT
CASRSGGGNTGELFF
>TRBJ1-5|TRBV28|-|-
TGTGCCAGCAGTGGCCCTACACGCGGGCCCCAGCATTTT
CASSGPTRGPQHF
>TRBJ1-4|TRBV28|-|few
TGTGCCAGCAGTTCCTTGACAGGTGGGAATGAAAAACTGTTTTTT
CASSSLTGGNEKLFF
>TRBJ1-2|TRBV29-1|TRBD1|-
TGCAGCGTTTGGGGACAGGGGGCAATCTATGGCTACACCTTC
CSVWGQGAIYGYTF
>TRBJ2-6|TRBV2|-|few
TGTGCCAGCAGTTCCCTCGGGGCCAACGTCCTGACTTTC
CASSSLGANVLTF
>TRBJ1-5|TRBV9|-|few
TGTGCCAGCAGCGTAGCGGGTTATAGCAATCAGCCCCAGCATTTT
CASSVAGYSNQPQHF
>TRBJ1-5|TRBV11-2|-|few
TGTGCCAGCAGCTTCCCGGGGGGAAATCAGCCCCAGCATTTT
CASSFPGGNQPQHF
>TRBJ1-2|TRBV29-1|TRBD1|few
TGCAGCGTTGAGACAGGGGGACTTGGCTACACCTTC
CSVETGGLGYTF
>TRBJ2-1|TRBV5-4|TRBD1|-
TGTGCCAGCAGCCCGGACAGGAGCTCCTACAATGAGCAGTTCTTC
CASSPDRSSYNEQFF
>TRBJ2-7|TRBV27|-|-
TGTGCCAGCAGCTATACCAACAGGGCTTCCTACGAGCAGTACTTC
CASSYTNRASYEQYF
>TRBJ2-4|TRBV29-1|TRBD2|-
TGCAGCGTCGTAATAGCGGGAGTAACCAAAAACATTCAGTACTTC
CSVVIAGVTKNIQYF
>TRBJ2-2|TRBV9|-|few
TGTGCCAGCAGCGTAATCGGGTCGGGCACCGGGGAGCTGTTTTTT
CASSVIGSGTGELFF
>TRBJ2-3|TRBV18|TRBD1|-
TGTGCCAGCTCACCACCGGGGACAGCCACAGATACGCAGTATTTT
CASSPPGTATDTQYF
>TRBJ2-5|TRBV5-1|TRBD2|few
TGCGCCAGCAGATCGGCTAGCGGGGGTTCCCAAGAGACCCAGTACTTC
CASRSASGGSQETQYF
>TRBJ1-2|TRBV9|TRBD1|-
TGTGCCAGCAGCGGAACCTCTTCGAGGGGACAGGGATCTGGCTACACCTTC
CASSGTSSRGQGSGYTF
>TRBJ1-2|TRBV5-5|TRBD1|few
TGTGCCAGCAGCTCGGGACAGGGGATTTATGGCTACACCTTC
CASSSGQGIYGYTF
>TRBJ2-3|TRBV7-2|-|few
TGTGCCAGCAGCTTAGTTACCCCACGAGGGACAGATACGCAGTATTTT
CASSLVTPRGTDTQYF
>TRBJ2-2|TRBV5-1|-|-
TGCGCCAGCAGCTTCGGAGGATCCACCGGGGAGCTGTTTTTT
CASSFGGSTGELFF
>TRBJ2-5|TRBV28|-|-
TGTGCCAGCAGTTCCTTACTTGCGGGCCAAGAGACCCAGTACTTC
CASSSLLAGQETQYF
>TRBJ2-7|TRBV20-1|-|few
TGCAGTGCCAAGCCCTCCTACGAGCAGTACTTC
CSAKPSYEQYF
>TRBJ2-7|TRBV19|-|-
TGTGCCAGTAGCCTCCGGAAGCTCAGGGCACCCGGGGAGCAGTACTTC
CASSLRKLRAPGEQYF
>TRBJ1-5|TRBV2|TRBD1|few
TGTGCCAGCAGTGTGGGACAGGGATCCCAGCATTTT
CASSVGQGSQHF
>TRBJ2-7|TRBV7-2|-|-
TGTGCCAGCAGCTTTCGGGAAATGGAAAGGACGAAGCAGTACTTC
CASSFREMERTKQYF
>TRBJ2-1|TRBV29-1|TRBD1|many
TGCAGCGTTGAGGCGGGACAGGCCTACAATGAGCAGTTCTTC
CSVEAGQAYNEQFF
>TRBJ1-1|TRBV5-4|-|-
TGTGCCAGCAGTTCTACCGACAGCCACACTGAAGCTTTCTTT
CASSSTDSHTEAFF
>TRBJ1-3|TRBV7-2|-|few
TGTGCCAGCAGCTTAGATCTATTGTCTACAGGTGGAAACACCATATATTTT
CASSLDLLSTGGNTIYF
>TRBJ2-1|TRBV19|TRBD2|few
TGTGCCAGTACCCACCCCCTAGCGGGGGGGAATGAGCAGTTCTTC
CASTHPLAGGNEQFF
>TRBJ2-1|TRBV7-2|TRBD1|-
TGTGCCAGCAGCAGGGACAGGGGCTCCTACAATGAGCAGTTCTTC
CASSRDRGSYNEQFF
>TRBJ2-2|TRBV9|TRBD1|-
TGTGCCAGCAGCGCGCGGACAGGGGAGAACACCGGGGAGCTGTTTTTT
CASSARTGENTGELFF
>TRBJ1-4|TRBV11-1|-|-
TGTGCCAGCAGTCCAGGACAGTCAACTAATGAAAAACTGTTTTTT
CASSPGQSTNEKLFF